Presented here are 14 T cell receptor beta chains from one specimen sequenced in a study of CD4 T cells in relation to SARS-CoV-2 and coronaviruses. These TCRs are of unknown antigen specificity. Libraries were prepared by immunoSEQ multiplex PCR; TCRdb keeps only in-frame clonotypes and omits some of them. The sample lists around 35,000 clones; roughly 84% were seen once. Sequenced: naive CD4+ T cells from PBMCs, cultured in vitro. Documented subset: naive CD4+ T cells isolated by negative enrichment. The source is an adult with COVID-19.

The chain recombines TRBV3-1 (or the pseudogene TRBV3-2) with TRBJ1-2; D may be TRBD1 (6 bases). The CDR3 length is 14 residues. Germline CDR1 is LGHDT and CDR2 is YNNKEL (reference sequence). Trimming left V 4 bases short and J 4 bases short, with 13 bases between. CDR3 sequence (DNA): TGTGCCAGCAGCCCCCCTGGACAGTTCTATGGCTACACCTTC. This encodes CASSPPGQFYGYTF.

This sequence joins TRBV10-3 and TRBJ2-3; 9 positions match TRBD1. Germline V gene data show CDR1 as ENHRY and CDR2 as SYGVKD. The CDR3 has 13 residues. After removal of 10 bases from V and 4 bases from J, the junction contained 6 bases not matched to a gene. CDR3 sequence reads: CANRQGDADTQYF. In nucleotides, the CDR3 is TGTGCCAATAGACAGGGGGACGCAGATACGCAGTATTTT.

Written as DNA, the CDR3 is TGTGCCAGCAGTTCCGCCCAGGAGACCCAGTACTTC. Protein: CASSSAQETQYF. The rearrangement uses TRBV28 and TRBJ2-5; the D is unclear. This CDR3 contains 12 residues. CDR1 is MDHEN, CDR2 SYDVKM, per germline. V lost 4 bases and J 5 bases, leaving 8 bases between the germline ends.

In this sample, this clone turned up once. The chain uses TRBV2 and TRBJ1-1, with 8 positions matching TRBD1. From germline, CDR1 is SNHLY and CDR2 FYNNEI. V shed 9 bases, J shed 7 bases, and the junction held 7 bases outside the gene matches. This CDR3 spans 12 amino acids. The CDR3 loop reads CASGQGEGEAFF. DNA for the CDR3: TGTGCCAGTGGACAGGGAGAGGGTGAAGCTTTCTTT. Full variable domain (remainder filled in from reference TRBV2 and TRBJ1-1): EPEVTQTPSHQVTQMGQEVILRCVPISNHLYFYWYRQILGQKVEFLVSFYNNEISEKSEIFDDQFSVERPDGSNFTLKIRSTKLEDSAMYFCASGQGEGEAFFGQGTRLTVV.

The CDR3 bases are TGTGCCAGTAGTATTTCAGGGGGTAGCACCGGGGAGCTGTTTTTT. Translating it yields CASSISGGSTGELFF. This chain connects TRBV19 to TRBJ2-2, with 7 nucleotides matching TRBD1. Germline-derived CDR1 and CDR2 are LNHDA and SQIVND (reference sequence). With 3 bases clipped from V and 4 bases from J, the junction kept 5 bases outside the gene matches. CDR3 size: 15 residues. Based on the CDR3 plus reference TRBV19 and TRBJ2-2, the full variable domain is DGGITQSPKYLFRKEGQNVTLSCEQNLNHDAMYWYRQDPGQGLRLIYYSQIVNDFQKGDIAEGYSVSREKKESFPLTVTSAQKNPTAFYLCASSISGGSTGELFFGEGSRLTVL.

The chain carries TRBV10-1 and TRBJ2-3; 7 bases fit TRBD2. The length of the CDR3 is 12 residues. CDR1 and CDR2 from the germline V gene are WNHNN and SYGVQD (reference sequence). The V and J ends lost 10 bases and 4 bases, in that order; junction bases with no gene match: 5. Here the CDR3 reads CANQAGPDTQYF. The CDR3 nucleotides read TGCGCCAACCAAGCGGGACCAGATACGCAGTATTTT.

V is TRBV4-1 and J is TRBJ2-5; maybe TRBD2 (6 bases). CDR1 is MGHRA and CDR2 is YSYEKL in the germline V gene. V lost 0 bases, J lost 5 bases, and 16 bases lay in between. The CDR3 is 16 residues long. As DNA, the CDR3 is TGCGCCAGCAGCCAAGAGCTTTACGGGAGTGAGGAGACCCAGTACTTC. Translated: CASSQELYGSEETQYF.

The rearrangement links TRBV7-3 to TRBJ2-1; 9 bases align to TRBD2. The CDR3 length is 15 residues. In germline, CDR1 is SGHTA, CDR2 FQGTGA. V shed 5 bases, J shed 8 bases, and the junction held 10 bases outside the gene matches. The chain's CDR3 is CASSARAGGTDEQFF. DNA of the CDR3: TGTGCCAGCAGCGCGCGGGCGGGAGGGACCGATGAGCAGTTCTTC. The whole variable domain, remainder taken from reference TRBV7-3 and TRBJ2-1, is GAGVSQTPSNKVTEKGKYVELRCDPISGHTALYWYRQSLGQGPEFLIYFQGTGAADDSGLPNDRFFAVRPEGSVSTLKIQRTERGDSAVYLCASSARAGGTDEQFFGPGTRLTVL.

V gene TRBV24-1 combines with J gene TRBJ2-7, with 11 positions matching TRBD1. Germline V gives CDR1 KGHDR, CDR2 SFDVKD. V lost 4 bases to trimming and J lost 2 bases; unmatched junction nucleotides: 3. This CDR3 is built from 15 residues. DNA for the CDR3: TGTGCCACCAGTGACCCGGGACAGGGGGCCTACGAGCAGTACTTC. This codes for CATSDPGQGAYEQYF.

The chain carries TRBV19 and TRBJ2-2; D may be TRBD2 (5 bases). With 7 bases removed from V and 9 bases from J, the gap between germline ends came to 12 bases. This CDR3 has 12 residues. Germline CDR1 and CDR2: LNHDA and SQIVND (reference sequence). CDR3 sequence: CASTVSGRELFF. The CDR3, as DNA: TGTGCCAGTACCGTCAGCGGTCGGGAGCTGTTTTTT.

The chain links TRBV5-1 to TRBJ2-1; D is uncertain. CDR1 and CDR2 (germline): SGHRS, YFSETQ. The CDR3 totals 15 residues. The germline V and J ends were trimmed by 5 bases and 0 bases, with 12 bases remaining between them. CDR3 protein: CASSLDPSSYNEQFF. In nucleotides, the CDR3 is TGCGCCAGCAGTCTCGACCCGAGCTCCTACAATGAGCAGTTCTTC.

This chain joins TRBV7-2 and TRBJ2-3, with TRBD2 identical over 9 bases. From germline, CDR1 is SGHTA and CDR2 FQGNSA. This CDR3 contains 14 residues. The J segment lost 3 bases and the V segment lost 5 bases, leaving 3 bases of the junction unmatched. The CDR3 bases are TGTGCCAGCAGCGCGACTAGCGGAACAGATACGCAGTATTTT. It is translated as CASSATSGTDTQYF.

The chain's CDR3 is CASSSGLAGGDFGEQFF. The CDR3 DNA reads TGTGCCAGCAGTTCGGGACTAGCGGGAGGAGATTTTGGTGAGCAGTTCTTC. This chain joins TRBV28 and TRBJ2-1, with 15 nucleotides matching TRBD2. Losses at the gene ends were 4 bases for V and 9 bases for J; bases not matched to a gene: 10. CDR1 is MDHEN and CDR2 is SYDVKM in the germline V gene. The CDR3 has 17 amino acids.

This clone has only one observation. The chain couples TRBV7-2 to TRBJ2-3, with 10 bases identical to TRBD2. V trimming: 6 bases; J trimming: 0 bases; junction bases outside the gene matches: 6. Germline CDR1 is SGHTA and CDR2 is FQGNSA. CDR3 length: 16 amino acids. CDR3 region: CASSTLAGASTDTQYF. The CDR3 bases are TGTGCCAGCAGTACTCTAGCGGGAGCTAGCACAGATACGCAGTATTTT.